Below, 30 T cell receptor beta chains from the same sample are listed, as sequenced in a study of T cell responses to AZD1222 COVID-19 vaccine. Libraries were prepared by immunoSEQ multiplex PCR; TCRdb keeps only in-frame clonotypes and omits some of them. The sample includes 95,000 or so clones, nearly 90% seen only once; the top ten take 2.5% to 3%. Here the sequenced sample was peripheral blood, taken on day 0 of MenACWY control vaccination. Every receptor here comes from an adult in good health.

The V and J genes are TRBV27 and TRBJ1-4; TRBD1 is a possible D gene (5 bases). The CDR3 is 14 amino acids. Trimming took off 5 bases at V and 4 bases at J, with 11 bases between the two ends. Per germline, CDR1 MNHEY and CDR2 SMNVEV (reference sequence). The CDR3 protein is CASSPGGGNEKLFF. As DNA, the CDR3 is TGTGCCAGCAGTCCCGGGGGGGGTAATGAAAAACTGTTTTTT.

The J gene is TRBJ1-5, the V gene TRBV12-3 or TRBV12-4; D uncertain. V lost 4 bases, J lost 9 bases, and 10 bases lay in between. This CDR3 has 12 amino acids. The DNA of the CDR3 is TGTGCCAGCAGTTACCATATTTCGCCCCAGCATTTT. Amino acid sequence: CASSYHISPQHF.

The gene calls are TRBV11-2 and TRBJ2-3; TRBD2 matches at 10 bases. The CDR3 is 15 residues long. The V segment lost 5 bases and the J segment 3 bases; nucleotides outside the gene matches: 5. Germline V gene sequence: CDR1 SGHAT, CDR2 FQNNGV. CDR3 bases: TGTGCCAGCAGCGCAGGACTAGCGGCAACAGATACGCAGTATTTT. This translates into CASSAGLAATDTQYF.

V is TRBV5-4 and J is TRBJ2-1; 10 bases align to TRBD2. CDR1 and CDR2 from the germline V gene are SGHNT and YYREEE (reference sequence). The CDR3 consists of 16 residues. The trim removed 2 bases at V and 0 bases at J, leaving 2 bases unmatched. The CDR3 sequence is CASSLAGGSSYNEQFF. The CDR3 nucleotides are TGTGCCAGCAGCTTAGCGGGGGGGAGCTCCTACAATGAGCAGTTCTTC.

This chain connects TRBV27 to TRBJ2-7; D is undetermined. The CDR3 is 12 residues long. V was clipped by 4 bases and J by 3 bases, with 7 bases between them. The germline CDR1 and CDR2 sequences are MNHEY and SMNVEV (reference sequence). CDR3 sequence (DNA): TGTGCCAGCAGTTCATCAGGCTACGAGCAGTACTTC. It is translated as CASSSSGYEQYF.

J is TRBJ2-6 and V is TRBV25-1, with D hard to call. Per the germline V gene, CDR1 is MGHDK and CDR2 is SYGVNS. With 4 bases removed from V and 1 base from J, the gap between germline ends came to 2 bases. This CDR3 region has 13 residues. CDR3 sequence (DNA): TGTGCCAGCAGTGGTTCTGGGGCCAACGTCCTGACTTTC. Its protein is CASSGSGANVLTF.

V usage is TRBV9 and J usage is TRBJ1-5; weak D call: TRBD1 (5 bases). The CDR3 loop spans 14 amino acids. Trimming pared 4 bases from V and 6 bases from J, leaving 14 bases between. Germline-derived CDR1 and CDR2 are SGDLS and YYNGEE. CDR3 sequence: CASSFRGQGQPQHF. For the CDR3, the DNA is TGTGCCAGCAGCTTCCGGGGCCAGGGTCAGCCCCAGCATTTT.

The gene calls are TRBV27 and TRBJ2-3; 9 bases match TRBD2. The V gene's germline CDR1 is MNHEY and CDR2 SMNVEV (reference sequence). The CDR3 is 12 amino acids. The V gene end was trimmed by 3 bases and the J gene end by 13 bases; junction bases not matched to a gene: 5. The CDR3 DNA reads TGTGCCAGCAGTTTGGTAGCGGGGGTGAAGTATTTT. Protein sequence: CASSLVAGVKYF.

This chain uses TRBV2 with TRBJ1-1; D not resolved. The length of the CDR3 is 11 residues. Per the germline V gene, CDR1 is SNHLY and CDR2 is FYNNEI. Trimming removed 7 bases at V and 8 bases at J, with 11 bases between. The DNA of the CDR3 is TGTGCCAGCAAGGAAGCATTGGAAGCTTTCTTT. Translation gives CASKEALEAFF.

This rearrangement joins TRBV2 to TRBJ1-4, with TRBD1 matching 9 bases. The germline gives CDR1 SNHLY, CDR2 FYNNEI. The CDR3 sequence is 13 residues long. J lost 4 bases, V lost 8 bases, and 2 bases had no gene match. The CDR3 loop is CASYRGLNEKLFF. DNA of the CDR3: TGTGCCAGCTACAGGGGGCTTAATGAAAAACTGTTTTTT.

The chain's CDR3 is CASKPQGGKGVSSYEQYF. CDR3 nucleotides: TGTGCCAGCAAACCCCAGGGGGGTAAAGGGGTTAGCTCCTACGAGCAGTACTTC. This chain links TRBV28 with TRBJ2-7, with TRBD1 as a possible D gene (7 bases). The length of the CDR3 is 18 residues. Trimming stripped 7 bases from V and 0 bases from J, with 25 bases between. The germline V gene encodes CDR1 MDHEN and CDR2 SYDVKM.

The J gene is TRBJ2-1, the V gene TRBV7-6; possible D gene TRBD1, 5 bases. This CDR3 is built from 16 residues. Between the trimmed V and J ends, which lost 1 base and 5 bases, there was a span of 15 bases. Germline CDR1 reads SGHVS; CDR2 reads FNYEAQ. Written as DNA, the CDR3 is TGTGCCAGCAGCTTAGAGGACACTTGGTTAAACAATGAGCAGTTCTTC. Residues: CASSLEDTWLNNEQFF. Full variable domain (outside the CDR3, taken from reference TRBV7-6 and TRBJ2-1): GAGVSQSPRYKVTKRGQDVALRCDPISGHVSLYWYRQALGQGPEFLTYFNYEAQQDKSGLPNDRFSAERPEGSISTLTIQRTEQRDSAMYRCASSLEDTWLNNEQFFGPGTRLTVL.

The V call is TRBV2, the J call TRBJ1-1, with 9 positions matching TRBD1. V dropped 6 bases and J dropped 0; count of bases not matched to a gene: 11. Germline-derived CDR1 and CDR2 are SNHLY and FYNNEI. This CDR3 contains 17 residues. CDR3: CASSQNRGDRVNTEAFF. In nucleotides, the CDR3 is TGTGCCAGCAGCCAAAATCGGGGGGACAGGGTGAACACTGAAGCTTTCTTT.

This clone was picked up one time. This CDR3 is CASIPGRVGPQHF. The CDR3 bases are TGTGCCAGTATCCCGGGACGGGTCGGGCCCCAGCATTTT. The chain is built from TRBV19 and TRBJ1-5; TRBD1 might be the D (5 bases). The CDR3 spans 13 residues. Germline V gene sequence: CDR1 LNHDA, CDR2 SQIVND (reference sequence). Trimming stripped 7 bases from V and 9 bases from J, with 16 bases between.

This clone was counted a few times. The same CDR3 can be traced to other DNA sequences in this sample. The chain recombines TRBV6-1 with TRBJ1-5; D not certain. Germline-derived CDR1 and CDR2 are MNHNS and SASEGT. The ends were cut back, 3 bases at V and 0 bases at J, with 6 bases in the middle. CDR3 length: 14 amino acids. Here the CDR3 DNA reads TGTGCCAGCAGTGAGTTAGATAGCAATCAGCCCCAGCATTTT. It translates to CASSELDSNQPQHF.

This clone was observed a few times. The V call is TRBV15, the J call TRBJ2-1; the D is unclear. CDR3 length: 12 amino acids. Trimming shortened V by 0 bases and J by 9 bases, and 6 bases separated the two germline ends. Germline values: CDR1 LNHNV, CDR2 YYDKDF (reference sequence). CDR3 nucleotides: TGTGCCACCAGCAGAGAGGTTGGTGAGCAGTTCTTC. This sequence encodes CATSREVGEQFF.

The chain couples TRBV9 to TRBJ1-4; D ambiguous. Trimming removed 0 bases at V and 0 bases at J, with 9 bases between. CDR1 SGDLS and CDR2 YYNGEE come from the germline V gene. This CDR3 region has 16 residues. This CDR3 is CASSVEAGPTNEKLFF. The DNA of the CDR3 is TGTGCCAGCAGCGTAGAGGCAGGACCAACTAATGAAAAACTGTTTTTT.

The chain uses TRBV11-3 and TRBJ2-1, with 13 bases identical to TRBD2. J lost 0 bases, V lost 5 bases, and 7 bases had no gene match. The CDR3 totals 18 residues. The V gene's germline CDR1 is SGHNT and CDR2 YENEEA. The chain's CDR3 is CASSPGLAGTASYNEQFF. CDR3 nucleotides: TGTGCCAGCAGCCCGGGACTAGCGGGGACCGCCTCCTACAATGAGCAGTTCTTC. Together with reference TRBV11-3 and TRBJ2-1, the CDR3 gives the full variable domain: EAGVVQSPRYKIIEKKQPVAFWCNPISGHNTLYWYLQNLGQGPELLIRYENEEAVDDSQLPKDRFSAERLKGVDSTLKIQPAELGDSAVYLCASSPGLAGTASYNEQFFGPGTRLTVL.

This chain joins TRBV6-5 and TRBJ1-5; no definite D call. The CDR3 runs to 14 residues. Between the trimmed V and J ends, which lost 5 bases and 3 bases, there was a span of 11 bases. Looked up from germline, CDR1 is MNHEY and CDR2 is SVGAGI. The CDR3 loop reads CASSPNVVNQPQHF. CDR3 coding DNA: TGTGCCAGCAGTCCGAACGTGGTCAATCAGCCCCAGCATTTT.

The chain has TRBV6-5 and TRBJ1-2, with 9 bases matching TRBD1. Germline V CDR1 and CDR2: MNHEY, SVGAGI. This CDR3 is 15 amino acids long. Trimming at V came to 2 bases and at J to 5 bases, leaving 6 bases not matched to a gene. CDR3 region: CASSYDVGQGYGYTF. The CDR3 nucleotides read TGTGCCAGCAGTTACGACGTGGGACAGGGATATGGCTACACCTTC.

The chain has TRBV6-5 and TRBJ1-1; no reliable D call. CDR1 and CDR2 from the germline V gene are MNHEY and SVGAGI. Trimming removed 10 bases at V and 7 bases at J, with 13 bases between. This CDR3 is built from 11 residues. The CDR3: CATRGFYEAFF. CDR3 in DNA: TGTGCCACCCGAGGATTCTATGAAGCTTTCTTT.

J is TRBJ1-4 and V is TRBV14; no definite D call. The CDR3 extends over 14 amino acids. The V end lost 4 bases, the J end lost 5 bases, and 11 bases lay between the germline ends. Germline CDR1 SGHDN, CDR2 FVKESK. CDR3 loop: CASSPFLGNEKLFF. The CDR3 DNA is TGTGCCAGCAGCCCCTTCCTTGGAAATGAAAAACTGTTTTTT. The variable domain in full, completed from reference TRBV14 and TRBJ1-4, reads EAGVTQFPSHSVIEKGQTVTLRCDPISGHDNLYWYRRVMGKEIKFLLHFVKESKQDESGMPNNRFLAERTGGTYSTLKVQPAELEDSGVYFCASSPFLGNEKLFFGSGTQLSVL.

J is TRBJ1-3 and V is TRBV9; no definite D call. There are 15 residues in the CDR3. V gave up 3 bases and J gave up 4 bases, with 14 bases separating them. CDR1 and CDR2 from the germline V gene are SGDLS and YYNGEE. The CDR3, as DNA: TGTGCCAGCAGCGCCCAGGAGGGAGCCGGAAACACCATATATTTT. It codes for CASSAQEGAGNTIYF.

The J gene is TRBJ1-6, the V gene TRBV7-2; D ambiguous. In germline, CDR1 is SGHTA, CDR2 FQGNSA. Trimming stripped 2 bases from V and 10 bases from J, with 12 bases between. The CDR3 runs 14 residues. CDR3 in amino acids: CASSLTGKGSPLHF. The CDR3, as DNA: TGTGCCAGCAGCTTAACGGGGAAAGGATCACCCCTCCACTTT.

J is TRBJ2-1 and V is TRBV6-2 or TRBV6-3; D not resolved. V was shortened by 6 bases and J by 0 bases, with 9 bases between the two germline ends. This CDR3 is built from 14 residues. CDR1 MNHEY and CDR2 SVGEGT come from the germline V gene. CDR3 residues: CASSPRSSYNEQFF. CDR3 nucleotides: TGTGCCAGCAGCCCCCGGAGCTCCTACAATGAGCAGTTCTTC.

The chain joins TRBV6-5 to TRBJ1-2; the D is unclear. Looked up from germline, CDR1 is MNHEY and CDR2 is SVGAGI. CDR3 size: 12 residues. Trimming shortened V by 8 bases and J by 2 bases, and 9 bases separated the two germline ends. CDR3 nucleotide sequence: TGTGCCAGCGGAGTTTTGAACTATGGCTACACCTTC. It specifies CASGVLNYGYTF.

J is TRBJ2-7 and V is TRBV18, with a tentative D call TRBD2 (7 bases). Trimming pared 4 bases from V and 2 bases from J, leaving 12 bases between. The CDR3 length is 14 residues. Per germline, CDR1 KGHSH and CDR2 LQKENI. This CDR3 reads CASSQGGGAYEQYF. The CDR3, as DNA: TGTGCCAGCTCACAAGGGGGGGGAGCCTACGAGCAGTACTTC.

About this clone: The junction and the germline gene differ at one end; a read error may be behind it. The V gene is TRBV27, the J gene TRBJ2-5; no definite D call. There are 12 residues in the CDR3. Germline V gene sequence: CDR1 MNHEY, CDR2 SMNVEV (reference sequence). The CDR3 reads CASSGSGPPSHF. CDR3 coding DNA: TGTGCCAGCAGTGGATCGGGCCCCCCTTCCCACTTC.

V and J are TRBV7-9 and TRBJ1-1, with TRBD1 identical over 8 bases. The CDR3 spans 14 residues. The junction had 9 bases not matched to a gene; V was cut back by 5 bases and J by 7 bases. CDR1 SEHNR and CDR2 FQNEAQ come from the germline V gene (reference sequence). CDR3 region: CASSLSTGGNEAFF. The CDR3 DNA is TGTGCCAGCAGCCTATCTACAGGGGGTAATGAAGCTTTCTTT.

The genes are TRBV5-8 and TRBJ2-3, with no clear D. The germline gives CDR1 SGHTS, CDR2 YDEGEE. The CDR3 contains 10 residues. Trimming removed 7 bases at V and 6 bases at J, with 6 bases between. This chain's CDR3 is CASPGDTQYF. Here the CDR3 DNA reads TGTGCCAGCCCGGGCGATACGCAGTATTTT.